The 22 T cell receptor beta chains below come from one sample, sequenced in a study of blood T cells in healthy people across ages. A second PCR, run for about 7 to 11 cycles, used a sample-barcoded 5' primer plus a J-beta primer mix. One entry per CDR3 protein results from TCRdb running MiXCR on the 5' RACE reads. The sample gives approximately 600,000 distinct CDR3 sequences, under 65% of which show up once; 35% to 40% is in the top ten. Sequenced: blood. These receptor sequences come from a man between 60 and 75 years old in good health.

The V and J genes are TRBV5-1 and TRBJ2-1, with a possible D match to TRBD2 (5 bases). Trimming left V 4 bases short and J 9 bases short, with 14 bases between. The CDR3 spans 13 residues. CDR1 is SGHRS, CDR2 YFSETQ, per germline. The CDR3 nucleotides are TGCGCCAGCAGCGTAAGGACTCTCCGTGAGCAGTTCTTC. Protein product: CASSVRTLREQFF. The full variable domain, its missing parts supplied by reference TRBV5-1 and TRBJ2-1, is KAGVTQTPRYLIKTRGQQVTLSCSPISGHRSVSWYQQTPGQGLQFLFEYFSETQRNKGNFPGRFSGRQFSNSRSEMNVSTLELGDSALYLCASSVRTLREQFFGPGTRLTVL.

J is TRBJ2-5 and V is TRBV7-9; no firm D call. This CDR3 contains 14 residues. The germline V gene encodes CDR1 SEHNR and CDR2 FQNEAQ (reference sequence). Trimming took 10 bases from V and 4 from J, leaving 19 bases between them. The CDR3 loop is CAIDHRSGPETQYF. The CDR3 nucleotides are TGTGCCATCGACCACCGGTCGGGTCCAGAGACCCAGTACTTC.

In this sample, this clonotype turned up a few times. The chain is built from TRBV5-1 and TRBJ2-5; D possibly corresponds to TRBD2 (6 bases). There are 16 residues in the CDR3. The V end was cut by 4 bases, the J end by 6 bases, with 22 bases between. CDR1 is SGHRS and CDR2 is YFSETQ in the germline V gene. The CDR3 loop reads CASSPSAGTTAKTQYF. Written as DNA, the CDR3 is TGCGCCAGCAGCCCGAGCGCGGGAACCACGGCAAAGACCCAGTACTTC.

The V and J genes are TRBV20-1 and TRBJ2-5, with D possibly TRBD2 on 5 matching bases. Trimming removed 1 base at V and 4 bases at J, with 13 bases between. This CDR3 region has 14 residues. The germline CDR1 and CDR2 sequences are DFQATT and SNEGSKA (reference sequence). The CDR3 is CSARASRTGETQYF. CDR3 DNA: TGCAGTGCTAGAGCTAGCAGGACTGGAGAGACCCAGTACTTC.

The chain has TRBV20-1 and TRBJ1-4; 7 positions match TRBD1. Germline CDR1 is DFQATT and CDR2 is SNEGSKA (reference sequence). The CDR3 has 14 amino acids. V was pared by 5 bases and J by 7 bases, with 10 bases of the junction left unmatched. The CDR3 sequence is CSAGDSSRGEKLFF. CDR3 DNA sequence: TGCAGTGCTGGGGACAGTTCGAGGGGTGAAAAACTGTTTTTT.

The chain carries TRBV21-1 and TRBJ1-1; the table's D call, TRBD1, was not checked against the DNA. TRBV21-1 is classified as a pseudogene. This CDR3 is 16 amino acids long. In DNA, the CDR3 is TGTGCCAGCATTGACCCGTCGGGCAACGGGGGTACTGAAGCTTTCTTT. Translating gives CASIDPSGNGGTEAFF.

This clonotype was counted a single time. The chain joins TRBV28 to TRBJ2-3; D ambiguous. The germline V and J ends were trimmed by 5 bases and 7 bases, with 10 bases remaining between them. Germline values: CDR1 MDHEN, CDR2 SYDVKM. This CDR3 region has 12 residues. CDR3 residues: CASSPQLYTQYF. CDR3 nucleotide sequence: TGTGCCAGCAGTCCCCAGTTGTATACGCAGTATTTT.

This clonotype has only a few counts. V is TRBV5-1 and J is TRBJ1-2, with a weak D call TRBD1 (6 bases). The V gene's germline CDR1 is SGHRS and CDR2 YFSETQ. The CDR3 loop spans 14 amino acids. The V and J ends lost 4 bases and 4 bases respectively, with 14 bases between them. The DNA of the CDR3 is TGCGCCAGCAGCGCGGACAGTTTTGTCTATGGCTACACCTTC. Translating gives CASSADSFVYGYTF.

The chain employs TRBV6-6 and TRBJ2-5; 12 bases map to TRBD1. The better agreement between TRBJ2-7 and the DNA end casts doubt on the J call. The CDR3 is made up of 16 amino acids. Per germline, CDR1 MNHNY and CDR2 SVGAGI (reference sequence). In nucleotides, the CDR3 is TGTGCCAGCAGGGAAGGGACAGGGGGCCTACTCTACGAGCAGTACTTC. Protein: CASREGTGGLLYEQYF.

This clonotype was seen a few times. The chain has TRBV11-2 and TRBJ2-7; 11 nucleotides align to TRBD1. Gene TRBJ2-5 matches the end of the DNA better, so the J call may be wrong. The CDR3 covers 18 residues. CDR1 and CDR2 (germline): SGHAT, FQNNGV. As DNA, the CDR3 is TGTGCCAGCAGCTTAAGTGGTGCCTCCGGGACAGGGGGGCAGACCCAGTACTTC. Its translation is CASSLSGASGTGGQTQYF.

The chain employs TRBV7-2 and TRBJ2-2; TRBD2 matches 7 bases. Germline trimming cut 6 bases from V and 0 bases from J; bases unmatched to any gene: 4. The CDR3 runs 15 residues. Germline V lookup: CDR1 SGHTA, CDR2 FQGNSA. The CDR3 spells CASRKAGTNTGELFF. The DNA of the CDR3 is TGTGCCAGCAGAAAAGCGGGGACGAACACCGGGGAGCTGTTTTTT.

The chain links TRBV10-3 to TRBJ2-6; D remains ambiguous. Between the trimmed V and J ends, which lost 4 bases and 5 bases, there was a span of 6 bases. This CDR3 spans 13 amino acids. CDR1 and CDR2 from the germline V gene are ENHRY and SYGVKD. CDR3 protein: CAISAPRANVLTF. In DNA, the CDR3 is TGTGCCATCAGTGCGCCAAGGGCCAACGTCCTGACTTTC.

J is TRBJ2-3 and V is TRBV6-5; TRBD2 matches 13 bases. The J segment lost 2 bases and the V segment lost 7 bases, leaving 6 bases of the junction unmatched. Germline V gene lookup returns CDR1 MNHEY and CDR2 SVGAGI. This CDR3 contains 16 residues. In nucleotides, the CDR3 is TGTGCCAGCACCCGGACTAGCGGGGGCTACACAGATACGCAGTATTTT. This codes for CASTRTSGGYTDTQYF.

The rearrangement joins TRBV6-5 to TRBJ2-5, with 10 positions matching TRBD2. The CDR3 has 18 residues. The trim removed 0 bases at V and 3 bases at J, leaving 10 bases unmatched. CDR1 MNHEY and CDR2 SVGAGI come from the germline V gene. CDR3 sequence reads: CASSYSNPTSGTKETQYF. As DNA, the CDR3 is TGTGCCAGCAGTTACTCGAATCCCACTAGCGGGACGAAAGAGACCCAGTACTTC.

The chain carries TRBV10-3 and TRBJ2-3, with D unclear. V was cut by 0 bases and J by 4 bases, with 8 bases left in between. Germline CDR1 reads ENHRY; CDR2 reads SYGVKD. The CDR3 has 14 amino acids. The CDR3 nucleotides are TGTGCCATCAGTGAGTCACTGTTTTCAGATACGCAGTATTTT. Protein product: CAISESLFSDTQYF.

The genes are TRBV6-5 and TRBJ1-4, with 7 bases lining up with TRBD1. Germline CDR1 MNHEY, CDR2 SVGAGI. J lost 5 bases, V lost 0 bases, and 6 bases had no gene match. CDR3 size: 16 residues. CDR3 region: CASSYSPGGGNEKLFF. The CDR3 coding sequence is TGTGCCAGCAGTTACTCCCCGGGAGGGGGCAATGAAAAACTGTTTTTT.

This chain connects TRBV7-9 to TRBJ2-1; D is ambiguous. CDR1 is SEHNR and CDR2 is FQNEAQ in the germline V gene (reference sequence). V lost 2 bases, J lost 13 bases, and 18 bases lay in between. The CDR3 extends over 14 amino acids. CDR3 loop: CASSLLSNQETQFF. In DNA form, the CDR3 reads TGTGCCAGCAGCTTATTGTCCAATCAAGAGACCCAGTTCTTC.

This clonotype was observed a handful of times. The chain links TRBV20-1 to TRBJ2-5, with TRBD2 matching 8 bases. The DNA end lines up better with TRBJ2-7; the J call may be wrong. There are 14 residues in the CDR3. Germline V gives CDR1 DFQATT, CDR2 SNEGSKA (reference sequence). CDR3 loop: CSARTSGGDYEQYF. The CDR3 DNA sequence: TGCAGTGCTAGGACCAGCGGGGGAGATTACGAGCAGTACTTC.

The CDR3 here is CASSLARTSSYNEQFF. The CDR3 DNA reads TGTGCCAGCAGCTTAGCCAGGACCAGCTCCTACAATGAGCAGTTCTTC. The chain links TRBV7-2 to TRBJ2-1; D is unclear. The CDR3 totals 16 residues. Trimming took off 0 bases at V and 0 bases at J, with 9 bases between the two ends. CDR1 is SGHTA and CDR2 is FQGNSA in the germline V gene.

This clonotype has more than one count but fewer than ten. The rearrangement uses TRBV7-8 and TRBJ2-7, with D hard to call. The CDR3 extends over 16 amino acids. Trimming took off 0 bases at V and 2 bases at J, with 14 bases between the two ends. Per the germline V gene, CDR1 is SGHVS and CDR2 is FQNEAQ. Here the CDR3 reads CASSLARSGATYEQYF. The CDR3 nucleotides are TGTGCCAGCAGCTTAGCGCGGTCAGGAGCTACCTACGAGCAGTACTTC.

The chain is built from TRBV2 and TRBJ2-5; TRBD2 aligns across 12 bases. This CDR3 has 15 residues. Unmatched junction bases numbered 7, after V lost 6 bases and J lost 5 bases. CDR1 is SNHLY and CDR2 is FYNNEI in the germline V gene. In nucleotides, the CDR3 is TGTGCCAGCAGCGAGACTAGCGGGGGTCTGGAGACCCAGTACTTC. Translating gives CASSETSGGLETQYF.

The J gene is TRBJ2-5, the V gene TRBV20-1, with 14 bases fitting TRBD2. This CDR3 spans 14 amino acids. Germline CDR1 DFQATT, CDR2 SNEGSKA (reference sequence). With V trimmed by 5 bases and J by 4 bases, 3 bases remained unmatched. CDR3 nucleotide sequence: TGCAGTGCTCCGACTAGCGGGGGGGCAGAGACCCAGTACTTC. It encodes CSAPTSGGAETQYF.